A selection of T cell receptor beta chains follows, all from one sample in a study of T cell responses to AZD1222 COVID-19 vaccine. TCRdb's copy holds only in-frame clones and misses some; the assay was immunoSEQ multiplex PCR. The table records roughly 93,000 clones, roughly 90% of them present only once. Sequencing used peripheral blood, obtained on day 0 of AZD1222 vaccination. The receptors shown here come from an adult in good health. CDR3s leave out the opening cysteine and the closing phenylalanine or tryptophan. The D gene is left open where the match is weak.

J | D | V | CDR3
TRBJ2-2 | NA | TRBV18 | ASSPKLPNTGELF
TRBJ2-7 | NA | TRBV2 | ASSVDGGSYEQY
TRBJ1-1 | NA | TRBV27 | ASGSLGVGNTEAF
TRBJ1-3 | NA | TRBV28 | ASSLQGGNTIY
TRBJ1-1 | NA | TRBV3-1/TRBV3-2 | ASSPPRWTEAF
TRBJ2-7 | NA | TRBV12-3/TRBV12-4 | ASSSPSREQY
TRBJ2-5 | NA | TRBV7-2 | ASSARGGETQY
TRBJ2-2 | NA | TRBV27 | ASSHNRVGGELF
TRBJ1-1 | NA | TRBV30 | AWSGVAAEAF
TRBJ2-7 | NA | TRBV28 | ASSLGSSYEQY
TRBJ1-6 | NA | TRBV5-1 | ASSFGGENSPLH